The 14 T cell receptor beta chains below all came from one sample that was sequenced in a study of early T cells in non-severe SARS-CoV-2 infection. TCRdb reprocessed the 5' RACE reads via MiXCR and lists one record per CDR3 protein. The top ten hold 3% to 3.5% of the sample, which has 60,000 to 70,000 distinct CDR3 sequences, about 6% seen once. The specimen was whole blood, collected at baseline. The source of these receptors is an adult who was a healthcare worker with PCR-confirmed SARS-CoV-2 infection or an uninfected control (not recorded which).

The chain couples TRBV20-1 to TRBJ2-3; D ambiguous. Trimming shortened V by 3 bases and J by 4 bases, and 14 bases separated the two germline ends. CDR1 and CDR2 (germline): DFQATT, SNEGSKA (reference sequence). CDR3 length equals 14 residues. The CDR3 DNA reads as TGCAGTGCTAGGAAAGGAGTTAGGGCAGATACGCAGTATTTT. Its protein product is CSARKGVRADTQYF.

In this sample, this clonotype turned up many times. The rearrangement uses TRBV29-1 and TRBJ2-1; D is unresolved. Trimming cost V 3 bases and J 0 bases, with 12 bases left between them. The CDR3 sequence is 15 residues long. Germline V gives CDR1 SQVTM, CDR2 ANQGSEA. The CDR3 DNA follows: TGCAGCGTTGACTGGCGGTTCAACTCCTACAATGAGCAGTTCTTC. As protein: CSVDWRFNSYNEQFF.

In this sample, this clonotype turned up many times. The CDR3 is CSVDGGAGANVLTF. Here the CDR3 DNA reads TGCAGCGTTGACGGAGGGGCTGGGGCCAACGTCCTGACTTTC. This chain joins TRBV29-1 and TRBJ2-6, with D possibly TRBD2 on 6 matching bases. This CDR3 contains 14 residues. Germline V CDR1 and CDR2: SQVTM, ANQGSEA. V dropped 3 bases and J dropped 2 bases, with 8 bases sitting between them.

Comments on this clonotype: This could be a read error, since a much larger clone is one nucleotide away. The gene calls are TRBV10-3 and TRBJ1-5, with D hard to call. This CDR3 is 14 amino acids long. Trimming removed 5 bases at V and 2 bases at J, with 10 bases between. The germline V gene has CDR1 ENHRY and CDR2 SYGVKD. The chain's CDR3 is CAISWVAGNQPQHF. The CDR3 DNA reads as TGTGCCATCAGTTGGGTAGCTGGCAATCAGCCCCAGCATTTT.

This clonotype was counted only a few times. CDR3 nucleotides: TGCGCCAGCAGCCAAGGGGAGGGGGCTGTGGATGAGCAGTTCTTC. It is translated as CASSQGEGAVDEQFF. The chain employs TRBV4-1 and TRBJ2-1, with D perhaps given as TRBD1 or TRBD2 (7 bases each). Germline CDR1 and CDR2: MGHRA and YSYEKL. The germline V and J ends were trimmed by 1 base and 8 bases, with 15 bases remaining between them. The length of the CDR3 is 15 residues.

This clonotype was seen at least ten times. The V gene is TRBV20-1, the J gene TRBJ1-1; TRBD1 matches 7 bases. V lost 6 bases, J lost 0 bases, and 7 bases stayed unmatched. In germline, CDR1 is DFQATT, CDR2 SNEGSKA (reference sequence). The CDR3 totals 14 residues. The CDR3: CSAATGSLNTEAFF. The CDR3 coding sequence is TGCAGTGCCGCGACAGGGAGCCTGAACACTGAAGCTTTCTTT.

In this sample, this clonotype turned up many times. The chain couples TRBV7-2 to TRBJ2-1; maybe TRBD2 (6 bases). Between the trimmed V and J ends, which lost 1 base and 0 bases, there was a span of 10 bases. Germline V gene data show CDR1 as SGHTA and CDR2 as FQGNSA. CDR3 length equals 16 residues. This CDR3 reads CASSLVGGASYNEQFF. The CDR3 bases are TGTGCCAGCAGCTTAGTTGGCGGGGCCTCCTACAATGAGCAGTTCTTC. The full variable domain, its missing parts supplied by reference TRBV7-2 and TRBJ2-1, is GAGVSQSPSNKVTEKGKDVELRCDPISGHTALYWYRQSLGQGLEFLIYFQGNSAPDKSGLPSDRFSAERTGGSVSTLTIQRTQQEDSAVYLCASSLVGGASYNEQFFGPGTRLTVL.

This clonotype was seen repeatedly, ten times or more. This chain uses TRBV7-2 with TRBJ2-1, with D perhaps being TRBD1 or TRBD2 (5 bases each). Trimming cost V 0 bases and J 2 bases, with 11 bases left between them. The V gene's germline CDR1 is SGHTA and CDR2 FQGNSA. The CDR3 is 16 residues long. CDR3 region: CASSLASQGPYNEQFF. CDR3 nucleotide sequence: TGTGCCAGCAGCTTAGCGAGTCAGGGACCCTACAATGAGCAGTTCTTC.

The chain joins TRBV12-5 to TRBJ2-5; TRBD1 might be the D (6 bases). V shed 4 bases and J shed 2 bases, with 14 bases lying between them. The germline V gene has CDR1 LGHNT and CDR2 FRNRAP. The CDR3 consists of 15 residues. This chain's CDR3 is CASGSGRTEQETQYF. The CDR3 nucleotides read TGTGCTAGTGGTTCCGGCAGGACAGAGCAAGAGACCCAGTACTTC.

This clonotype was counted ten times or more. The chain joins TRBV3-1 to TRBJ2-1, with D unresolved. This CDR3 region has 15 residues. V lost 0 bases, J lost 10 bases, and 16 bases lay in between. Germline CDR1 and CDR2: LGHDT and YNNKEL (reference sequence). Written as DNA, the CDR3 is TGTGCCAGCAGCCAAGATGGCCGCCGCAGTGGAGAGCAGTTCTTC. As protein: CASSQDGRRSGEQFF.

This clonotype was seen only once. The conserved closing phenylalanine or tryptophan is absent in this CDR3, likely reflecting a read error. V and J are TRBV29-1 and TRBJ2-1; D uncertain. The CDR3 loop spans 12 amino acids. Trimming removed 5 bases from V and 5 bases from J, with 10 bases in between. Per germline, CDR1 SQVTM and CDR2 ANQGSEA. This CDR3 is CSVSLRNNEQFY. The CDR3 DNA is TGCAGCGTTAGTCTGCGAAACAATGAGCAGTTCTAC.

The rearrangement uses TRBV28 and TRBJ2-4; the match to TRBD2 covers 11 bases. CDR1 is MDHEN and CDR2 is SYDVKM in the germline V gene. The CDR3 runs to 17 residues. The J segment lost 3 bases and the V segment lost 3 bases, leaving 7 bases of the junction unmatched. The CDR3 DNA follows: TGTGCCAGCAGTTTTACTAGCGGGAGTTGGGTCAAAAACATTCAGTACTTC. Translating gives CASSFTSGSWVKNIQYF.

This clonotype was detected many times. The chain has TRBV9 and TRBJ2-1; 12 nucleotides match TRBD2. The CDR3 has 15 residues. Per the germline V gene, CDR1 is SGDLS and CDR2 is YYNGEE. With V trimmed by 3 bases and J by 5 bases, 3 bases remained unmatched. CDR3 in DNA: TGTGCCAGCAGCGCCCGACTAGCGGGAGACAATGAGCAGTTCTTC. Encoded protein: CASSARLAGDNEQFF.

The V and J genes are TRBV20-1 and TRBJ2-1; 7 bases agree with TRBD2. CDR3 size: 13 residues. Germline CDR1 is DFQATT and CDR2 is SNEGSKA (reference sequence). Trimming removed 1 base from V and 7 bases from J; junction bases left unmatched: 4. The CDR3 bases are TGCAGTGCTAGAGTTCCAGCGGGGAATGAGCAGTTCTTC. It yields the protein CSARVPAGNEQFF.